Detailed here is one T cell receptor beta chain. What it recognizes is unknown. The data belong to a study of blood T cells in healthy people across ages. The V end was cut by 3 bases, the J end by 10 bases, with 1 base between. Germline CDR1 is DFQATT and CDR2 is SNEGSKA (reference sequence). The CDR3 extends over 8 amino acids. The study, taken as a whole, reports: Per million T cells, the diversity of TCR beta decreased roughly linearly as age advanced. Donor CMV status was unknown, possibly confounding expanded clonotype changes. Long-lived donors had more naive CD4+ cells and higher diversity than aged donors.

Together with a sample-barcoded 5' primer, a J-beta primer mix was included in a second PCR lasting roughly 6 to 12 cycles. Through a template-switch adaptor with 12 random nucleotides, each cDNA molecule received a tag. TCRdb redid the calling of the 5' RACE reads with MiXCR, one entry per CDR3 protein. The sample includes 800,000 to 900,000 distinct CDR3 sequences, around 68% of them seen just once. J is TRBJ1-5 and V is TRBV20-1; D is uncertain. The source is a man aged 30-40 years in good health. Sequencing used blood. The CDR3 nucleotides read TGCAGTGCTAGCCCCCAGCATTTT. This gives the protein CSASPQHF.